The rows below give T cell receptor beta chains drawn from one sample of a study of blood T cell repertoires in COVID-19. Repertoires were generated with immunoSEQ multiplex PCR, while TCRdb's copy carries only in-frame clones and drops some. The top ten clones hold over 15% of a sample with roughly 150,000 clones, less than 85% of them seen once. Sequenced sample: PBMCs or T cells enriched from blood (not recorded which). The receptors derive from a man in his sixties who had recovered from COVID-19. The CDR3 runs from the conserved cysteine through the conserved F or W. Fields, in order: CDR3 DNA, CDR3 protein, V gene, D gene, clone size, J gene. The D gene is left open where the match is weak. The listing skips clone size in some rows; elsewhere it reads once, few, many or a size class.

cdr3_nt: TGTGCCAGCAGCAAACGGACAGGGGGCTTAAGCAATCAGCCCCAGCATTTT
cdr3_aa: CASSKRTGGLSNQPQHF
v_call: TRBV7-8
d_call: TRBD1
clone_size: -
j_call: TRBJ1-5

cdr3_nt: TGTGCCAGCAAAGTTAGCGGGAGAAGCGGGGAGCTGTTTTTT
cdr3_aa: CASKVSGRSGELFF
v_call: TRBV6-5
d_call: TRBD2
clone_size: -
j_call: TRBJ2-2

cdr3_nt: TGTGCCAGCAGCAGGGGCCGAAATGAAAAACTGTTTTTT
cdr3_aa: CASSRGRNEKLFF
v_call: TRBV7-2
d_call: -
clone_size: -
j_call: TRBJ1-4

cdr3_nt: TGTGCCAGCAGCGCCAGCCGACTAGCAGAAGAGACCCAGTACTTC
cdr3_aa: CASSASRLAEETQYF
v_call: TRBV9
d_call: TRBD2
clone_size: -
j_call: TRBJ2-5

cdr3_nt: TGCAGCGTTGAGCCATTACAGGGCTACGAGCAGTACTTC
cdr3_aa: CSVEPLQGYEQYF
v_call: TRBV29-1
d_call: -
clone_size: -
j_call: TRBJ2-7

cdr3_nt: TGTGCCAGCAGCACCACAGTAGAGGGCTACACCTTC
cdr3_aa: CASSTTVEGYTF
v_call: TRBV7-8
d_call: -
clone_size: -
j_call: TRBJ1-2

cdr3_nt: TGTGCCAGCAGCTTGTCCGCACAGGGGGTAGAGACCCAGTACTTC
cdr3_aa: CASSLSAQGVETQYF
v_call: TRBV11-2
d_call: TRBD1
clone_size: -
j_call: TRBJ2-5

cdr3_nt: TGTGCCAGCAGCTTGGTACCAGGCCGATACAATCAGCCCCAGCATTTT
cdr3_aa: CASSLVPGRYNQPQHF
v_call: TRBV5-7
d_call: -
clone_size: -
j_call: TRBJ1-5

cdr3_nt: TGCGCCAGCAGCCAAGAAAGCCCCGGACAGGGAGCCTACGAGCAGTACTTC
cdr3_aa: CASSQESPGQGAYEQYF
v_call: TRBV4-1
d_call: TRBD1
clone_size: -
j_call: TRBJ2-7

cdr3_nt: TGTGCCATCAGTAAAGCTAGCGGGAAAAACACCGGGGAGCTGTTTTTT
cdr3_aa: CAISKASGKNTGELFF
v_call: TRBV10-3
d_call: TRBD2
clone_size: -
j_call: TRBJ2-2

cdr3_nt: TGTGCCAGCAGCCAAGATCTAGGCAGGGGCTCTGGAAACACCATATATTTT
cdr3_aa: CASSQDLGRGSGNTIYF
v_call: TRBV4-2
d_call: -
clone_size: -
j_call: TRBJ1-3

cdr3_nt: TGTGCCAGCAGTTTTCTAGCGGATAACACTGAAGCTTTCTTT
cdr3_aa: CASSFLADNTEAFF
v_call: TRBV28
d_call: -
clone_size: -
j_call: TRBJ1-1

cdr3_nt: TGTGCCAGCAGGGGGACTAACTACGAGCAGTACTTC
cdr3_aa: CASRGTNYEQYF
v_call: TRBV2
d_call: TRBD2
clone_size: few
j_call: TRBJ2-7

cdr3_nt: TGTGCCAGTAGTACATGGACAGGGGGAAGGGAGACCCAGTACTTC
cdr3_aa: CASSTWTGGRETQYF
v_call: TRBV19
d_call: TRBD1
clone_size: few
j_call: TRBJ2-5

cdr3_nt: TGTGCCAGCAGCCAGCGACAGAGCCGAGGGCCCCAGCATTTT
cdr3_aa: CASSQRQSRGPQHF
v_call: TRBV3-1/TRBV3-2
d_call: -
clone_size: -
j_call: TRBJ1-5

cdr3_nt: TGTGCCAGCACCCTAGGACTAGCGGGAGGGCCCACCTACAAGCAGTACTTC
cdr3_aa: CASTLGLAGGPTYKQYF
v_call: TRBV7-3
d_call: TRBD2
clone_size: -
j_call: TRBJ2-7

cdr3_nt: TGCGCCAGCAGCTTACGACAGGGGGAAGGGGAGCTGTTTTTT
cdr3_aa: CASSLRQGEGELFF
v_call: TRBV5-1
d_call: TRBD1
clone_size: -
j_call: TRBJ2-2

cdr3_nt: TGTGCCAGCAGCGCCACCACCCGGGGGGGCACTGAAGCTTTCTTT
cdr3_aa: CASSATTRGGTEAFF
v_call: TRBV9
d_call: -
clone_size: -
j_call: TRBJ1-1

cdr3_nt: TGTGCCAGCAGCTTAATTGGGGGACAGGGGGACACTGAAGCTTTCTTT
cdr3_aa: CASSLIGGQGDTEAFF
v_call: TRBV11-2
d_call: TRBD1
clone_size: -
j_call: TRBJ1-1

cdr3_nt: TGTGCCTGCCGGGACAGGGGGTACACCGGGGAGCTGTTTTTT
cdr3_aa: CACRDRGYTGELFF
v_call: TRBV2
d_call: TRBD1
clone_size: once
j_call: TRBJ2-2

cdr3_nt: TGTGCCAGCTCACAGGACAGGAGCACAGATACGCAGTATTTT
cdr3_aa: CASSQDRSTDTQYF
v_call: TRBV18
d_call: TRBD1
clone_size: -
j_call: TRBJ2-3

cdr3_nt: TGTGCCAGTAGCCTCCACAGAGAAAATCAGCCCCAGCATTTT
cdr3_aa: CASSLHRENQPQHF
v_call: TRBV19
d_call: -
clone_size: once
j_call: TRBJ1-5

cdr3_nt: TGTGCCACCAGTGATTTGCCGGGACAGGGGGGAGATACGCAGTATTTT
cdr3_aa: CATSDLPGQGGDTQYF
v_call: TRBV24-1
d_call: TRBD1
clone_size: -
j_call: TRBJ2-3

cdr3_nt: TGTGCCAGCAGTCTGAACCTCCAGGGAACGGGCTATGGCTACACCTTC
cdr3_aa: CASSLNLQGTGYGYTF
v_call: TRBV28
d_call: -
clone_size: -
j_call: TRBJ1-2

cdr3_nt: TGTGCCAGCTCACCTGAGTCACGCTCTGGAAACACCATATATTTT
cdr3_aa: CASSPESRSGNTIYF
v_call: TRBV18
d_call: -
clone_size: -
j_call: TRBJ1-3

cdr3_nt: TGTGCCACCAGTGGCCCGACGACTAGCGGGTCCACAGATACGCAGTATTTT
cdr3_aa: CATSGPTTSGSTDTQYF
v_call: TRBV24-1
d_call: TRBD2
clone_size: -
j_call: TRBJ2-3

cdr3_nt: TGTGCCAGCAGCGTAGGTTGGTTTCAGAACAATGAGCAGTTCTTC
cdr3_aa: CASSVGWFQNNEQFF
v_call: TRBV9
d_call: -
clone_size: -
j_call: TRBJ2-1

cdr3_nt: TGTGCCAGCAGCCCAACCCTCGGTGCAACTAATGAAAAACTGTTTTTT
cdr3_aa: CASSPTLGATNEKLFF
v_call: TRBV4-2
d_call: -
clone_size: -
j_call: TRBJ1-4

cdr3_nt: TGTGCTAGCAGCCAGGGTCCGGCTAGCGGCTCCGGCACAGATACGCAGTATTTT
cdr3_aa: CASSQGPASGSGTDTQYF
v_call: TRBV7-7
d_call: TRBD2
clone_size: -
j_call: TRBJ2-3

cdr3_nt: TGTGCCAGCAGCTTAGGTACGGGGTATCGCCAAGAGACCCAGTACTTC
cdr3_aa: CASSLGTGYRQETQYF
v_call: TRBV7-2
d_call: -
clone_size: -
j_call: TRBJ2-5

cdr3_nt: TGTGCCAGCAGCTCCCGGCGCCTAGACTCGAAAAACATTCAGTACTTC
cdr3_aa: CASSSRRLDSKNIQYF
v_call: TRBV7-9
d_call: -
clone_size: -
j_call: TRBJ2-4

cdr3_nt: TGTGCTAGTGGTTTGGAGGGAGGGCCTCAGTACTTC
cdr3_aa: CASGLEGGPQYF
v_call: TRBV12-5
d_call: TRBD2
clone_size: once
j_call: TRBJ2-5

cdr3_nt: TGTGCCAGCAGCTTGGCTTCGGGATCGGAGACCCAGTACTTC
cdr3_aa: CASSLASGSETQYF
v_call: TRBV7-2
d_call: -
clone_size: -
j_call: TRBJ2-5

cdr3_nt: TGCAGTGCTAGTCAGACTAGCGGGGTCTACAATGAGCAGTTCTTC
cdr3_aa: CSASQTSGVYNEQFF
v_call: TRBV20-1
d_call: TRBD2
clone_size: -
j_call: TRBJ2-1

cdr3_nt: TGTGCCAGCAGTTTCAGAAACGAGCAGTACTTC
cdr3_aa: CASSFRNEQYF
v_call: TRBV6-5
d_call: -
clone_size: -
j_call: TRBJ2-7

cdr3_nt: TGTGCCAGCAGCTACCGGGACAGACGTCCTGAAAAACTGTTTTTT
cdr3_aa: CASSYRDRRPEKLFF
v_call: TRBV6-5
d_call: TRBD1
clone_size: -
j_call: TRBJ1-4

cdr3_nt: TGTGCCCCCCAGGCAGATGTCCGCACAGATACGCAGTATTTT
cdr3_aa: CAPQADVRTDTQYF
v_call: TRBV6-5
d_call: -
clone_size: -
j_call: TRBJ2-3

cdr3_nt: TGCGCCAGCAGCTTTGGCGTTTCACTAGCGGGGGGCCTAGAGCAGTACTTC
cdr3_aa: CASSFGVSLAGGLEQYF
v_call: TRBV5-1
d_call: TRBD2
clone_size: -
j_call: TRBJ2-7

cdr3_nt: TGCGCCAGCAGCTTAAGTGGCGGGACAGGGGGTAACTATGGCTACACCTTC
cdr3_aa: CASSLSGGTGGNYGYTF
v_call: TRBV5-1
d_call: TRBD1
clone_size: -
j_call: TRBJ1-2

cdr3_nt: TGTGCCAGCAGCTTAAGAGCGGGGGTAGAAGAGACCCAGTACTTC
cdr3_aa: CASSLRAGVEETQYF
v_call: TRBV7-3
d_call: TRBD2
clone_size: many
j_call: TRBJ2-5

cdr3_nt: TGTGCCAGCAGCGAGGGACAGTCAATAACCGGGGAGCTGTTTTTT
cdr3_aa: CASSEGQSITGELFF
v_call: TRBV9
d_call: TRBD1
clone_size: -
j_call: TRBJ2-2

cdr3_nt: TGTGCCAGCAGTTTACTGGGGGGAGAGAACGAGCAGTACTTC
cdr3_aa: CASSLLGGENEQYF
v_call: TRBV6-5
d_call: -
clone_size: -
j_call: TRBJ2-7

cdr3_nt: TGTGCCAGCAGCCAAGATAAACTAGCGGGAGTCTACGAGCAGTACTTC
cdr3_aa: CASSQDKLAGVYEQYF
v_call: TRBV3-1/TRBV3-2
d_call: TRBD2
clone_size: -
j_call: TRBJ2-7

cdr3_nt: TGTGCCAGCAGTGCGACAGGGGCCAATCAGCCCCAGCATTTT
cdr3_aa: CASSATGANQPQHF
v_call: TRBV27
d_call: TRBD1
clone_size: many
j_call: TRBJ1-5

cdr3_nt: TGTGCCTGGAGTGTAGACACACATAATTCACCCCTCCACTTT
cdr3_aa: CAWSVDTHNSPLHF
v_call: TRBV30
d_call: -
clone_size: -
j_call: TRBJ1-6